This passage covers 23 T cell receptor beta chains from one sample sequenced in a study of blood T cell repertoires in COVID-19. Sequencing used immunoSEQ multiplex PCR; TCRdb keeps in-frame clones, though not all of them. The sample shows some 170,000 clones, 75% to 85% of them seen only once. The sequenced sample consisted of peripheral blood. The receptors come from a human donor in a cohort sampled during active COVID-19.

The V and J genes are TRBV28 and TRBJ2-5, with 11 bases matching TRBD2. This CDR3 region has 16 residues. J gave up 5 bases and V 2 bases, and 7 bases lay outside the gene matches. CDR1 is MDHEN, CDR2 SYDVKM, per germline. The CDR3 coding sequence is TGTGCCAGCAGTTTAGGGGGGACTAGCGGAGCCGAGACCCAGTACTTC. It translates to CASSLGGTSGAETQYF. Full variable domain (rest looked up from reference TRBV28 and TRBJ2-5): DVKVTQSSRYLVKRTGEKVFLECVQDMDHENMFWYRQDPGLGLRLIYFSYDVKMKEKGDIPEGYSVSREKKERFSLILESASTNQTSMYLCASSLGGTSGAETQYFGPGTRLLVL.

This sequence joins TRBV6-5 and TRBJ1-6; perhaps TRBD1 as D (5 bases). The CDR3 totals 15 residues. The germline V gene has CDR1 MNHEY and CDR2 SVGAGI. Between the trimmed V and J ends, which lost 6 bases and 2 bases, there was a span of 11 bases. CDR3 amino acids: CASRGGTAYNSPLHF. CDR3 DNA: TGTGCCAGCAGGGGAGGGACGGCCTATAATTCACCCCTCCACTTT.

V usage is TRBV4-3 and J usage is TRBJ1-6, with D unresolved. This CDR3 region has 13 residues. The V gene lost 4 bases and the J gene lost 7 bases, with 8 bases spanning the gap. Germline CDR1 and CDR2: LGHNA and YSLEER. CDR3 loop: CASSLTENSPLHF. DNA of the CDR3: TGCGCCAGCAGCCTAACAGAGAATTCACCCCTCCACTTT.

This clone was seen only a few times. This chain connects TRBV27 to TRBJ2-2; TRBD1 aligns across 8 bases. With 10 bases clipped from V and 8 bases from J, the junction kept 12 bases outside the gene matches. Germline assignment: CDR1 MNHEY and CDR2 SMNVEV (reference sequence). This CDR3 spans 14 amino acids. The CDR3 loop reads CATGTGINRGELFF. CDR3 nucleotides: TGTGCCACCGGGACAGGAATTAACCGGGGGGAGCTGTTTTTT.

The CDR3 loop reads CASQGARNSPLHF. CDR3 nucleotides: TGTGCCAGCCAGGGGGCGAGGAATTCACCCCTCCACTTT. The chain has TRBV12-3 or TRBV12-4 and TRBJ1-6; 8 nucleotides align to TRBD1. CDR3 length: 13 residues. Unmatched junction bases numbered 4, after V lost 8 bases and J lost 7 bases.

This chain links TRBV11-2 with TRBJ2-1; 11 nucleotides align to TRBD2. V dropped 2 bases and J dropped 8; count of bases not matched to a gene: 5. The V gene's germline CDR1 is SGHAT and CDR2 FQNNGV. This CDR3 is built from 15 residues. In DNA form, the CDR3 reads TGTGCCAGCAGCTTACCTAGCGGGAGGAACTATGAGCAGTTCTTC. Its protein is CASSLPSGRNYEQFF.

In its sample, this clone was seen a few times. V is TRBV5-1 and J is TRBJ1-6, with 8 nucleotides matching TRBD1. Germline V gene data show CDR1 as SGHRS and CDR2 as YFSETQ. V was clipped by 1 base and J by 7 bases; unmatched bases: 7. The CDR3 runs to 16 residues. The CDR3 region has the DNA TGCGCCAGCAGCTTGCAACCGACAGGGGAAAATTCACCCCTCCACTTT. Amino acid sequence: CASSLQPTGENSPLHF.

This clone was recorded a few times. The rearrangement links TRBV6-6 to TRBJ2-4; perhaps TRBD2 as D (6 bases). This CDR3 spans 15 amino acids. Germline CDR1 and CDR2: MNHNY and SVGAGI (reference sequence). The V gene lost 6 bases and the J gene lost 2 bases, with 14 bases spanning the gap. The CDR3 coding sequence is TGTGCCAGCAGGCCGGAGGCGGGGACCAAAAACATTCAGTACTTC. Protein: CASRPEAGTKNIQYF.

In DNA, the CDR3 is TGCAGCGTGGCGACTAGCGGGAGCTCCTACGAGCAGTACTTC. This gives the protein CSVATSGSSYEQYF. V usage is TRBV29-1 and J usage is TRBJ2-7; 12 positions match TRBD2. CDR1 and CDR2 from the germline V gene are SQVTM and ANQGSEA. This CDR3 spans 14 amino acids. Trimming took 6 bases from V and 0 from J; bases not matched to a gene: 3.

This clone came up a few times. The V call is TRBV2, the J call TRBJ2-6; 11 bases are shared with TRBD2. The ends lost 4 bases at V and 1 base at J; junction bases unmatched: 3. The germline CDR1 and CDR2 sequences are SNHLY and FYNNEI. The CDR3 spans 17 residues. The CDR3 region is CASSVGLAGSGANVLTF. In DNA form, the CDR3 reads TGTGCCAGCAGTGTTGGACTAGCGGGTTCTGGGGCCAACGTCCTGACTTTC.

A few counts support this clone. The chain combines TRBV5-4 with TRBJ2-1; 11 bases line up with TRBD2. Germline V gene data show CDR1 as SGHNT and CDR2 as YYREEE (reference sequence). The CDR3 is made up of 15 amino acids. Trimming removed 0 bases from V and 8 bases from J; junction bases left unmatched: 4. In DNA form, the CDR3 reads TGTGCCAGCAGCTTGGTTACTAGCGGGAGTGATGAGCAGTTCTTC. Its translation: CASSLVTSGSDEQFF.

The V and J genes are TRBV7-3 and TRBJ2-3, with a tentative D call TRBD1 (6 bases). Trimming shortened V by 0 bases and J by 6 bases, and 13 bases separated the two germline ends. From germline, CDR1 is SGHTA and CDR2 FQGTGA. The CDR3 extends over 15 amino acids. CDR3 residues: CASSLTATGLDTQYF. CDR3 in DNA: TGTGCCAGCAGCTTAACGGCGACAGGTTTGGATACGCAGTATTTT.

CDR3 in DNA: TGTGCCAGCAGTTCGACAGGGAGCAAAGAAAAACTGTTTTTT. Translation: CASSSTGSKEKLFF. V usage is TRBV6-5 and J usage is TRBJ1-4, with 7 bases matching TRBD1. Germline assignment: CDR1 MNHEY and CDR2 SVGAGI. CDR3 length: 14 amino acids. Germline trimming cut 4 bases from V and 8 bases from J; bases unmatched to any gene: 7.

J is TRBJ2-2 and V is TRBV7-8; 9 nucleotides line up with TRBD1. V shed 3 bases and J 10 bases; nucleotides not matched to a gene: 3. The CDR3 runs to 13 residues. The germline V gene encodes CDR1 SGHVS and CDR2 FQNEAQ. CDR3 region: CASSLTGGTELFF. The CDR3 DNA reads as TGTGCCAGCAGCTTGACAGGGGGTACGGAGCTGTTTTTT.

For the CDR3, the DNA is TGTGCCGGCAGGGACAGCCTTCTTACCGAGACCCAGTACTTC. This gives the protein CAGRDSLLTETQYF. This chain joins TRBV30 and TRBJ2-5; 7 bases align to TRBD1. The CDR3 totals 14 residues. The J segment lost 5 bases and the V segment lost 8 bases, leaving 14 bases of the junction unmatched. Germline-derived CDR1 and CDR2 are GTSNPN and SVGIG (reference sequence).

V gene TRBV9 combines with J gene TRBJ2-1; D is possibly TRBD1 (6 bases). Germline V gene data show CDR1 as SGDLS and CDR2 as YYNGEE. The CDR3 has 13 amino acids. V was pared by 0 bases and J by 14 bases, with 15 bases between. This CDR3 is CASSVGDTPLKFF. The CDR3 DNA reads TGTGCCAGCAGCGTAGGGGACACCCCCCTTAAGTTCTTC.

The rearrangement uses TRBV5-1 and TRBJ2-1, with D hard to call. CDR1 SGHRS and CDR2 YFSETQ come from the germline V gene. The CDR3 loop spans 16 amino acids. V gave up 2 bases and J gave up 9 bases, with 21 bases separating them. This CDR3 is CASSLKVIGQPGEQFF. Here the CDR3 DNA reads TGCGCCAGCAGCTTAAAGGTCATCGGCCAGCCAGGTGAGCAGTTCTTC.

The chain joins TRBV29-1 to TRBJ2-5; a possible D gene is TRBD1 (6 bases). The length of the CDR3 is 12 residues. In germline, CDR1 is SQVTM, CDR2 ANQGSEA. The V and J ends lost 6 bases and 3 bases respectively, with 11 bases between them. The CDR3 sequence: CSVQDREETQYF. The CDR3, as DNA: TGCAGCGTCCAGGACAGAGAAGAGACCCAGTACTTC.

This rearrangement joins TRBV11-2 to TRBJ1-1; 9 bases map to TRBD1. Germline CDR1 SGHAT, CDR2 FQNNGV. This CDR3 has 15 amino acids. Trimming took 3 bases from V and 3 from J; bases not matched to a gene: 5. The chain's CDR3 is CASSFWDREDTEAFF. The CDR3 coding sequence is TGTGCCAGCAGCTTTTGGGACAGGGAAGACACTGAAGCTTTCTTT.

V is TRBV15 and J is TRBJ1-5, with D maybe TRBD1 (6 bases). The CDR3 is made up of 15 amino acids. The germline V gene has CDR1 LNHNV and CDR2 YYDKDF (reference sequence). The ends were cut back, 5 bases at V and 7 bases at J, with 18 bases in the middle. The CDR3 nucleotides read TGTGCCACCAGCCCCCATCCGGGGGGCCAGCAGCCCCAGCATTTT. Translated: CATSPHPGGQQPQHF.

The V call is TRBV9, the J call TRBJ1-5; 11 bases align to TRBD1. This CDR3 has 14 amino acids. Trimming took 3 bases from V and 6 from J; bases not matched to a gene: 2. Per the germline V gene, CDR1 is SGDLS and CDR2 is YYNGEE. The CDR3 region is CASSAGTGGQPQHF. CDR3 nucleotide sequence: TGTGCCAGCAGCGCCGGGACAGGGGGTCAGCCCCAGCATTTT.

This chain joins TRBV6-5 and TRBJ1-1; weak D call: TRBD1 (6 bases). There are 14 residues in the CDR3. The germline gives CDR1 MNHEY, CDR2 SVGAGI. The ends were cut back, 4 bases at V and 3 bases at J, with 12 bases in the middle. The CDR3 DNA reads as TGTGCCAGCAGTTTCAGGGGTACGGACACTGAAGCTTTCTTT. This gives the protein CASSFRGTDTEAFF.

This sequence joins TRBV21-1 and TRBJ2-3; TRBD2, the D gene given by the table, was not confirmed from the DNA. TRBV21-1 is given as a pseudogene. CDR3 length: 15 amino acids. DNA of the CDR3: TGTGCCAGCGGCACTAGCGGGGGGAACACAGATACGCAGTATTTT. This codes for CASGTSGGNTDTQYF.